This entry concerns a single T cell receptor (beta chain). The antigen is undetermined. This entry belongs to a study of cytomegalovirus exposure and HLA in healthy donors. Points from the study as a whole: Owing to their indistinguishability, certain V segments, notably TRBV6-2 and TRBV6-3, were excluded.

Deletions cut 6 bases from V and 4 bases from J, with 13 bases between. The germline V gene encodes CDR1 MNHEY and CDR2 SVGAGI. CDR3 length: 14 amino acids. It was with 60 Vbeta and 13 Jbeta primers that the PCR ran. The method was immunoSEQ multiplex PCR; TCRdb's version includes in-frame clones alone and lacks a portion of them. The table counts approximately 110,000 clones; 3.6% lies in the top ten. The receptor was isolated from a man aged 18 to 29 in good health and CMV-seronegative. Sequences were obtained from PBMCs. V gene TRBV6-5 combines with J gene TRBJ2-1, with D unresolved. CDR3 DNA: TGTGCCAGCAGCCGAAGACAAAGATACAATGAGCAGTTCTTC. It yields the protein CASSRRQRYNEQFF.